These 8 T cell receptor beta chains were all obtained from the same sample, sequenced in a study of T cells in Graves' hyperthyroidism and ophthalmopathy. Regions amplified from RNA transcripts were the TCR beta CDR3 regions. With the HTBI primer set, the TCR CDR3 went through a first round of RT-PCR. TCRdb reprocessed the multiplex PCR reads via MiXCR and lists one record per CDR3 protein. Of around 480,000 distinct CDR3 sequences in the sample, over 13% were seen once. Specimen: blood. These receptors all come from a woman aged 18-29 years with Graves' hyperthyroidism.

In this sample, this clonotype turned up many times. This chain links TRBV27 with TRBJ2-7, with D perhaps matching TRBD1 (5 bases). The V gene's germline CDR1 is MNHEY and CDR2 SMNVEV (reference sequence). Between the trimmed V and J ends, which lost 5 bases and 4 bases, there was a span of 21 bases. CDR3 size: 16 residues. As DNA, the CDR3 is TGTGCCAGCAGTACAACAGGTAAAACCGGCGCTTACGAGCAGTACGTC. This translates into CASSTTGKTGAYEQYV.

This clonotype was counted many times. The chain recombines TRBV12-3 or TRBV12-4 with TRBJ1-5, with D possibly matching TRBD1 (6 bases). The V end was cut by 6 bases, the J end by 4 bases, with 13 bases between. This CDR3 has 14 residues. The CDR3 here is CASREAGENQPQHF. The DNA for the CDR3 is TGTGCCAGCAGAGAGGCAGGGGAAAATCAGCCCCAGCATTTT.

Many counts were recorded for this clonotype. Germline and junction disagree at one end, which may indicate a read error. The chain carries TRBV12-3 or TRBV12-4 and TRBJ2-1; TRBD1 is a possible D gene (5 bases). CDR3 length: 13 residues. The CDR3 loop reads CASTGRVYNEQFF. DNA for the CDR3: TGTGCTAGCACCGGCAGGGTCTACAATGAGCAGTTCTTC.

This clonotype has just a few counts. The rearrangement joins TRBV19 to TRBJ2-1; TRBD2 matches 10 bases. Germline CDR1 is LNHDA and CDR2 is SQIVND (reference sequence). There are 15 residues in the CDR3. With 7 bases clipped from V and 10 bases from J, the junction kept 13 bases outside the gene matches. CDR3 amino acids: CASKTSGRAGGEQFF. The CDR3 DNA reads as TGTGCCAGTAAGACCAGCGGGAGGGCCGGTGGGGAGCAGTTCTTC.

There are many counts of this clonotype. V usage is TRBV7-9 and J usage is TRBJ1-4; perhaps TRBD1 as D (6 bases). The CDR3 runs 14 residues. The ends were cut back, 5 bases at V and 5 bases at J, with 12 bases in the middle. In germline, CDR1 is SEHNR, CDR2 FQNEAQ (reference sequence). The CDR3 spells CASSEQGRNEKLFF. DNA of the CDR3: TGTGCCAGCAGCGAACAGGGCAGGAATGAAAAACTGTTTTTT.

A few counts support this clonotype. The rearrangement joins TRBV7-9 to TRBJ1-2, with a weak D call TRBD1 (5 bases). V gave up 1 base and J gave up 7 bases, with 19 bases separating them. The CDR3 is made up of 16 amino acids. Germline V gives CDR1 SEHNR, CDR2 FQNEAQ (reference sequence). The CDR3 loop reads CASSLVELGDGFGYTF. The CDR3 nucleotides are TGTGCCAGCAGCTTAGTGGAGCTGGGGGACGGGTTTGGCTACACCTTC. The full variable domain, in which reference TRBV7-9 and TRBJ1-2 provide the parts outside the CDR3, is DTGVSQNPRHKITKRGQNVTFRCDPISEHNRLYWYRQTLGQGPEFLTYFQNEAQLEKSRLLSDRFSAERPKGSFSTLEIQRTEQGDSAMYLCASSLVELGDGFGYTFGSGTRLTVV.

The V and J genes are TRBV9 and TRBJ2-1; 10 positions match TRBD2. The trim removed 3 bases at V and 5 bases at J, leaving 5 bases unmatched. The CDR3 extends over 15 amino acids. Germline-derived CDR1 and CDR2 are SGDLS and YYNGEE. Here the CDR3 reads CASSAWTSGNNEQFF. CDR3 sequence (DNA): TGTGCCAGCAGCGCCTGGACTAGCGGTAACAATGAGCAGTTCTTC.

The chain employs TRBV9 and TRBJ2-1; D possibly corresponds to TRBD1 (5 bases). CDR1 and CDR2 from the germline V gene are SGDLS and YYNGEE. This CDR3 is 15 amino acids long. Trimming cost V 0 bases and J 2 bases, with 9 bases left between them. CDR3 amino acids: CASSVVQGTYNEQFF. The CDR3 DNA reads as TGTGCCAGCAGCGTAGTGCAGGGTACCTACAATGAGCAGTTCTTC. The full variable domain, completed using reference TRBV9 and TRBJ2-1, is DSGVTQTPKHLITATGQRVTLRCSPRSGDLSVYWYQQSLDQGLQFLIQYYNGEERAKGNILERFSAQQFPDLHSELNLSSLELGDSALYFCASSVVQGTYNEQFFGPGTRLTVL.